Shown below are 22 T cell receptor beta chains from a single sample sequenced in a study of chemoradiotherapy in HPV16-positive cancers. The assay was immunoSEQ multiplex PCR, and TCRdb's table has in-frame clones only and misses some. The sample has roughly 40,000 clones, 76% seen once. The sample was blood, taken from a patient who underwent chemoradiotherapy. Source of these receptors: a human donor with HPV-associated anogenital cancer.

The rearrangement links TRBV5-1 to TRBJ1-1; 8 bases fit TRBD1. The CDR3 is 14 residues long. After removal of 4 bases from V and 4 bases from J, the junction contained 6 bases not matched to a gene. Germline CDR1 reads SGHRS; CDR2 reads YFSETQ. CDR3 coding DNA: TGCGCCAGCAGCCGAGGACAGGGTGCCACTGAAGCTTTCTTT. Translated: CASSRGQGATEAFF.

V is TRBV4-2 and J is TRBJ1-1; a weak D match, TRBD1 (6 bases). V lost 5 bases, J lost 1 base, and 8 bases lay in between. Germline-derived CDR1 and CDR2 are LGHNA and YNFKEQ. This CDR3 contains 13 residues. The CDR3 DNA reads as TGTGCCAGCAGCAGGACAGAGAACACTGAAGCTTTCTTT. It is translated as CASSRTENTEAFF.

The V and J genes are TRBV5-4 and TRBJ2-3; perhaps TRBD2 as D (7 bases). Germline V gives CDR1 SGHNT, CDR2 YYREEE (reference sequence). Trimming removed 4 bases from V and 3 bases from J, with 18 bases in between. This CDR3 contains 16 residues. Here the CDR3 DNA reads TGTGCCAGCAGCGCTGATTGGGGGGGCCTGACAGATACGCAGTATTTT. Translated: CASSADWGGLTDTQYF.

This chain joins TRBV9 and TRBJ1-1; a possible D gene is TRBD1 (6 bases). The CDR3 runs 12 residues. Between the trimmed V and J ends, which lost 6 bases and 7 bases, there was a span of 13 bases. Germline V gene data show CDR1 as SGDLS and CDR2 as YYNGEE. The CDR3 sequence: CASTLRGSEAFF. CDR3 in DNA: TGTGCCAGCACCCTCAGGGGTAGTGAAGCTTTCTTT.

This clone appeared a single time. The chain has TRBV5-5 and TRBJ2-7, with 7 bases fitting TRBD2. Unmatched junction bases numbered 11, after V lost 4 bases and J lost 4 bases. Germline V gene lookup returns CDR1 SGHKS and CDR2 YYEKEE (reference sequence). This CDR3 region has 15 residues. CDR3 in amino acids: CASSLSMGGGYEQYF. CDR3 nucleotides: TGTGCCAGCAGCCTTTCAATGGGGGGAGGGTACGAGCAGTACTTC.

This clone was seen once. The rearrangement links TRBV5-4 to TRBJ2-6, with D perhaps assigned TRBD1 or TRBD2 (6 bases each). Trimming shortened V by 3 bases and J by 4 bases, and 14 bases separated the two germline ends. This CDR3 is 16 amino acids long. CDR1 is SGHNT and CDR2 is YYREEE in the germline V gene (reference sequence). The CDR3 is CASSSGTGAGANVLTF. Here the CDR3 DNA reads TGTGCCAGCAGCTCCGGCACGGGGGCCGGGGCCAACGTCCTGACTTTC.

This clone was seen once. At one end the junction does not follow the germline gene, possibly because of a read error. The CDR3 loop is CAWSPSYGQYF. The CDR3 DNA follows: TGTGCCTGGAGTCCCAGTTACGGGCAGTACTTC. This rearrangement joins TRBV30 to TRBJ2-7, with no clear D. The CDR3 spans 11 residues. From germline, CDR1 is GTSNPN and CDR2 SVGIG (reference sequence).

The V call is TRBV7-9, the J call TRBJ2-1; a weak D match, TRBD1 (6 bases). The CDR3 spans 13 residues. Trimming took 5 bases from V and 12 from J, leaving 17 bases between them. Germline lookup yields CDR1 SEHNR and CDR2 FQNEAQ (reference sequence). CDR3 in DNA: TGTGCCAGCAGCCCAACGACAGGACGATCGCAGTTCTTC. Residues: CASSPTTGRSQFF.

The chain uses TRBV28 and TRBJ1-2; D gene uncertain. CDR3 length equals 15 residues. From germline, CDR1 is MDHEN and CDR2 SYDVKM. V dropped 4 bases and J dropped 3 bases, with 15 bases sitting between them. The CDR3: CASSSEVARHYGYTF. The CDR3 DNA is TGTGCCAGCAGTTCCGAGGTCGCACGGCACTATGGCTACACCTTC.

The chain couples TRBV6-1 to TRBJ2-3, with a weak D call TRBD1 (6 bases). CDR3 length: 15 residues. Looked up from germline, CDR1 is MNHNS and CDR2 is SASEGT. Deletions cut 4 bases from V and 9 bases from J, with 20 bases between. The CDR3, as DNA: TGTGCCAGCAGTGGTTACCCACAGGGCAGGGCGACGCAGTATTTT. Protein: CASSGYPQGRATQYF.

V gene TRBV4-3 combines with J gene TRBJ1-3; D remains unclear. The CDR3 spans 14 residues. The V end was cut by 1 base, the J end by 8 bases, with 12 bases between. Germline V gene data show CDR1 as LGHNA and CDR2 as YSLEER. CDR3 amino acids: CASSQGTPGHTIYF. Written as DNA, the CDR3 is TGCGCCAGCAGCCAAGGGACTCCCGGACACACCATATATTTT.

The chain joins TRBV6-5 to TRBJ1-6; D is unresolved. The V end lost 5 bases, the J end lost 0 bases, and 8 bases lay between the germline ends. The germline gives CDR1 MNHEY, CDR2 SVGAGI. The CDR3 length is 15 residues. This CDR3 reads CASSTESSYNSPLHF. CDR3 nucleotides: TGTGCCAGCAGTACCGAAAGCTCCTATAATTCACCCCTCCACTTT.

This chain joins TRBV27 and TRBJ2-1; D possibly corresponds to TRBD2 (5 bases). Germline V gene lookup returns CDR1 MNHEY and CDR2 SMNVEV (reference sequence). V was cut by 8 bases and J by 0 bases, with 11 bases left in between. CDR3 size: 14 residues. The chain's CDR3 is CASSPGSSYNEQFF. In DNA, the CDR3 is TGTGCCAGCTCCCCGGGGAGCTCCTACAATGAGCAGTTCTTC.

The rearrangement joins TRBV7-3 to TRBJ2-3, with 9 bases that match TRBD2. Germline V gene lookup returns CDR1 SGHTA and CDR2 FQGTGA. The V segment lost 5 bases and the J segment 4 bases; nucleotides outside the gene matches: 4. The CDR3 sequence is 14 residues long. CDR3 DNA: TGTGCCAGCAGCCCGGGACTAGCCTCAGATACGCAGTATTTT. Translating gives CASSPGLASDTQYF. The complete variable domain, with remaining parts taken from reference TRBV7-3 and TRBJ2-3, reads GAGVSQTPSNKVTEKGKYVELRCDPISGHTALYWYRQSLGQGPEFLIYFQGTGAADDSGLPNDRFFAVRPEGSVSTLKIQRTERGDSAVYLCASSPGLASDTQYFGPGTRLTVL.

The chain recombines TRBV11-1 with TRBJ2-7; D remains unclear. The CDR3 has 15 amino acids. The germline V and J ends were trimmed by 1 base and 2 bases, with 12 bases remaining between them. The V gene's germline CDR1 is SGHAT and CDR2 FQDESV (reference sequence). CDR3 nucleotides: TGTGCCAGCAGCTTAGGACAAGGTGGGACCTACGAGCAGTACTTC. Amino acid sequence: CASSLGQGGTYEQYF.

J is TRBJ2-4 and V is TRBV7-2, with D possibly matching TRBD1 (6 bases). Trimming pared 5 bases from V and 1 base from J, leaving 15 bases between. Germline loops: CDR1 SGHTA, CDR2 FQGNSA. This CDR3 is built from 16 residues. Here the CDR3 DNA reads TGTGCCAGCAGCACATCAGGGGCTCACGCCAAAAACATTCAGTACTTC. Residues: CASSTSGAHAKNIQYF.

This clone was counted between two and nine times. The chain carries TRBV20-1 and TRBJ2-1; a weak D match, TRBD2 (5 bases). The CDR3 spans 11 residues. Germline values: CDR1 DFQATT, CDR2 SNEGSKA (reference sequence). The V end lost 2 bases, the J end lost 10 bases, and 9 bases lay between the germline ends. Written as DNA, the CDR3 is TGCAGTGCTAGACTAGCACAAGAGCAGTTCTTC. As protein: CSARLAQEQFF.

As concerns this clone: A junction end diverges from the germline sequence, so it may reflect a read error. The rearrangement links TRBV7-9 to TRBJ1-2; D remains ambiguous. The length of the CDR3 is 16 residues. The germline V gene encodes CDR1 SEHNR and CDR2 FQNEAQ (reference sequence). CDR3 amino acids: CASTLGLAGLGYGYTF. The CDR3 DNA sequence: TGTGCCAGCACCTTAGGCCTGGCGGGTTTAGGCTATGGCTACACCTTC.

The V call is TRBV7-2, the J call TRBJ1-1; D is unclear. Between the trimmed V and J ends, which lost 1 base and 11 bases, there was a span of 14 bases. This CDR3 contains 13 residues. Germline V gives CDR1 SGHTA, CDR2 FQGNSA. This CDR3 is CASSLGPGSSAFF. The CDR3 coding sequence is TGTGCCAGCAGCTTAGGACCGGGGTCGTCGGCTTTCTTT.

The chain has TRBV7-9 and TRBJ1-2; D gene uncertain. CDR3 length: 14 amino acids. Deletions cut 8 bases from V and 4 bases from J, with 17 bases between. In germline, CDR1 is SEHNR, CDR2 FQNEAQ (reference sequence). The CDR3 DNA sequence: TGTGCCAGCTCAGATGCCCAGGTGTTCTATGGCTACACCTTC. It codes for CASSDAQVFYGYTF.

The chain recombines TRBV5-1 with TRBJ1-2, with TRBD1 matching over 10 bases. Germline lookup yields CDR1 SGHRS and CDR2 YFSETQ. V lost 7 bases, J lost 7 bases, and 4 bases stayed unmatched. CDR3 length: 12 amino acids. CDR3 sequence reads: CASSGDRGGYTF. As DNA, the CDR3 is TGCGCCAGCTCCGGGGACAGGGGTGGCTACACCTTC.

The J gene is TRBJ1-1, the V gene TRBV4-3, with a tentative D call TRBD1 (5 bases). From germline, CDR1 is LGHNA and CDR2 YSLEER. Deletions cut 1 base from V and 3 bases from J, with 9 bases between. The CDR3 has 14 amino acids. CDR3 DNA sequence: TGCGCCAGCAGCCAAGTCAGGGTCGACACTGAAGCTTTCTTT. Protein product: CASSQVRVDTEAFF.